Sequencing of this T cell receptor beta chain was carried out in a study of T cell repertoires in cytomegalovirus infection. Study at large: Signatures in public TCR beta sequences pointed to both CMV infection and matching HLA type. Findings and caveats of the study: Summed frequency of public TCR beta families distinguished CMV carriers with the relevant HLA. It was HLA-C-restricted CMV-specific TCR beta clonotypes that dominated the response ex vivo.

Using its own MiXCR run on the reads, TCRdb lists one record per CDR3 protein. The sample contains approximately 490,000 distinct CDR3 sequences, approximately 11% of which appear only once. This clonotype was recorded at least ten times. Its antigen is unknown. Germline V gene lookup returns CDR1 SGHTA and CDR2 FQGNSA. Trimming shortened V by 5 bases and J by 5 bases, and 23 bases separated the two germline ends. The CDR3 extends over 17 amino acids. Sequencing was performed on PBMCs. The receptor's source is a human donor in good health (CMV status not recorded). Some clones in this sample may be carry-over from other donors' samples. This chain links TRBV7-2 with TRBJ2-3; D could derive from TRBD1 or TRBD2 (7 bases each). The CDR3: CASSPGPGGGPQDTQYF. The CDR3 nucleotides read TGTGCCAGCAGCCCGGGCCCAGGGGGAGGGCCCCAAGATACGCAGTATTTT.